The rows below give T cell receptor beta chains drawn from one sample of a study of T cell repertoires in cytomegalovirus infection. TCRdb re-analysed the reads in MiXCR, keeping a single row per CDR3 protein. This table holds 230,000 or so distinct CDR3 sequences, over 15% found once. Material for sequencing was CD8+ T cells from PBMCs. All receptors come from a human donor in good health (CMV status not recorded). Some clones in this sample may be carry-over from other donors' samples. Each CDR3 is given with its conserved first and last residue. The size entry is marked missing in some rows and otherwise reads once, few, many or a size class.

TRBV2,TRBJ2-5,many,CASSEPLTSARETQYF
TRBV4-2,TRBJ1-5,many,CASSQDSFSGNQPQHF
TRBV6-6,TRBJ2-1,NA,CASVSGFGNEQFF
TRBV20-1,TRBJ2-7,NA,CSARKGRGGGARYEQYF
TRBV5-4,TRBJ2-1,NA,CAGTRLLLQGASYNEQFF
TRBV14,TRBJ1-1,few,CASSQGVGGSLTEAFF
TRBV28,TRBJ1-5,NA,CASSRVRQSQPQHF
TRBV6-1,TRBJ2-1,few,CASSSANEQFF
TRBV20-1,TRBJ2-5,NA,CSAIRTSGPTQYF
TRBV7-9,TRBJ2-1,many,CASSLPTNEQFF
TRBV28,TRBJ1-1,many,CASSWGGTEAFF
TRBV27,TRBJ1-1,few,CASTLSGGLMNTEAFF
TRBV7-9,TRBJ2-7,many,CASSHGQGPLEQYF
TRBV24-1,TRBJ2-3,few,CATSDKRQGTITDTQYF
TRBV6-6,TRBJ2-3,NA,CASSYSVDGVTDTQYF
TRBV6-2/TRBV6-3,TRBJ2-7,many,CASSYSQGTTYEQYF
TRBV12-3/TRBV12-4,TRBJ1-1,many,CASMTVNTEAFF
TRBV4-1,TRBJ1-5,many,CASSQSQGGFVPQHF
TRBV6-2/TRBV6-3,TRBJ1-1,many,CASSYSGTGFTEAFF
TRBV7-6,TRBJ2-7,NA,CASSSDLAGGPYEQCF
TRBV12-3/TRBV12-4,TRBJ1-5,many,CASSFYPTGSGQPQHF
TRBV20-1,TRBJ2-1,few,CSAPSSYNEQFF
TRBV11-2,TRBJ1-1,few,CASSLVPQEDTEAFF
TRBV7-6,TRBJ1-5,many,CASSPLGDQPQHF
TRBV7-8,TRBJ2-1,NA,CASQRNEQFF
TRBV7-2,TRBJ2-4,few,CASSPRAPKNIQYF
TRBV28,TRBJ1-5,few,CASSLSGVNNQPQHF
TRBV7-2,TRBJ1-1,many,CASSLALNRLDTEAFF
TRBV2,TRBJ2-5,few,CASSTGLAGGLETQYF
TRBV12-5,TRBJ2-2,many,CASGLVLGEPGELFF
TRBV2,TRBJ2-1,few,CASSEMGQGAFGWTYEQFF
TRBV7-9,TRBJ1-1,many,CASSLGLLAEAFF
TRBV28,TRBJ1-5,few,CASSSGQRYQPQHF
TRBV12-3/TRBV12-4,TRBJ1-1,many,CASSLDSATEAFF
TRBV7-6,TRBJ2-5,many,CASSPRRGSGETQYF
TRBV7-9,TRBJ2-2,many,CASSLPDSLNTGELFF
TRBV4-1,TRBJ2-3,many,CASSQDHTDTQYF
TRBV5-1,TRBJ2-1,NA,CASSSVPDRVMWEQFF
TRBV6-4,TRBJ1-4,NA,CASSDLTGRPTNEKLFF
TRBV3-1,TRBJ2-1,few,CASSQTRTINEQFF